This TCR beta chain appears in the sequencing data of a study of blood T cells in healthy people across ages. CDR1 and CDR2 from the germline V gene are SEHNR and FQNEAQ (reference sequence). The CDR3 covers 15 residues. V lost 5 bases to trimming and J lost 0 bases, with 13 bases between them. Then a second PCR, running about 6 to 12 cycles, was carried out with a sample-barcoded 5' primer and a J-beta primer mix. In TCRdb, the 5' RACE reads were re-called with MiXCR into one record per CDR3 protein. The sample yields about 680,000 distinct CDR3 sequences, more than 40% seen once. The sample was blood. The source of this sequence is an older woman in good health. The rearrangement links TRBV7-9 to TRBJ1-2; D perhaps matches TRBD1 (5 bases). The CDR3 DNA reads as TGTGCCAGCAGCCCCACAGAGGGGTCTAACTATGGCTACACCTTC. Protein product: CASSPTEGSNYGYTF. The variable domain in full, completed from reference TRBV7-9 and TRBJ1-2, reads DTGVSQNPRHKITKRGQNVTFRCDPISEHNRLYWYRQTLGQGPEFLTYFQNEAQLEKSRLLSDRFSAERPKGSFSTLEIQRTEQGDSAMYLCASSPTEGSNYGYTFGSGTRLTVV.